A selection of T cell receptor beta chains follows, all from one sample in a study of blood T cell repertoires in COVID-19. Sequenced by immunoSEQ multiplex PCR; TCRdb stores in-frame clones only, minus some. This table holds under 200,000 clones, about 80% found once. Sample: peripheral blood. Source of these receptors: a human donor with acute or convalescent COVID-19. The donor label of this sample is uncertain. Both conserved end residues are trimmed from each CDR3.

cdr3_aa: ASSLAGSQPQH
v_call: TRBV11-2

cdr3_aa: ASSHGVGTDEQY
v_call: TRBV6-5

cdr3_aa: ASVQAAAYNEQF
v_call: TRBV28

cdr3_aa: ASSPIMQGGYGNTIY
v_call: TRBV5-8

cdr3_aa: ASSREGTEAF
v_call: TRBV2

cdr3_aa: ASSPGGHSYEQY
v_call: TRBV9

cdr3_aa: ASSFSTKRDSPYEQY
v_call: TRBV27

cdr3_aa: ATRQGDYGYT
v_call: TRBV6-4

cdr3_aa: ASSNGTPNRGYT
v_call: TRBV6-5

cdr3_aa: ASSPSGGYNEQF
v_call: TRBV10-1

cdr3_aa: ASSLSGTAIGELF
v_call: TRBV5-6

cdr3_aa: ASSFLDRGESALF
v_call: TRBV5-5

cdr3_aa: ASRFDVTGGTNEKLF
v_call: TRBV5-1

cdr3_aa: ASSPPQERGGEQY
v_call: TRBV5-1

cdr3_aa: ASSEGQLGGGYT
v_call: TRBV13

cdr3_aa: ASSWTGASNQPQH
v_call: TRBV5-1

cdr3_aa: ASSRGQGWSYEQY
v_call: TRBV14

cdr3_aa: ASSLWTGADNQPQH
v_call: TRBV16

cdr3_aa: ASSSAGRKNTEAF
v_call: TRBV7-9

cdr3_aa: ASSQGNRIEAF
v_call: TRBV5-4

cdr3_aa: ASSLTGQGGPQH
v_call: TRBV5-1

cdr3_aa: ASSTNQGNQPQH
v_call: TRBV19

cdr3_aa: ASTPGQGKRGQPQH
v_call: TRBV6-6

cdr3_aa: ASSIAGVNYNEQF
v_call: TRBV19

cdr3_aa: ASTARGQGDEQY
v_call: TRBV6-5

cdr3_aa: ASSQPRTGSTDTQY
v_call: TRBV4-2

cdr3_aa: ATSRAENYGYT
v_call: TRBV15

cdr3_aa: ASSQGTGANVLT
v_call: TRBV3-1/TRBV3-2

cdr3_aa: ASSEWEGKGSYGYT
v_call: TRBV2

cdr3_aa: ASSLTLGTRGSDYT
v_call: TRBV11-1

cdr3_aa: ASSYSRDQPQH
v_call: TRBV6-5

cdr3_aa: ASSADRGTSYEQY
v_call: TRBV6-5

cdr3_aa: ASSYFRQGSNSPLH
v_call: TRBV6-2/TRBV6-3

cdr3_aa: ASSLGTLNTEAF
v_call: TRBV5-6

cdr3_aa: ASTSPRQGAREQY
v_call: TRBV28

cdr3_aa: ASSLALQETQY
v_call: TRBV7-9

cdr3_aa: ASSPTHAGRGNTIY
v_call: TRBV18

cdr3_aa: ASSPRSETGRNEKLF
v_call: TRBV18

cdr3_aa: ASRSGQGTGELF
v_call: TRBV6-5

cdr3_aa: ASSPQLGGAETQY
v_call: TRBV5-8

cdr3_aa: ASSLPGQGAAEAF
v_call: TRBV5-1

cdr3_aa: ATSGGRGSQKLNYGYT
v_call: TRBV15

cdr3_aa: ASSFYRGADTQY
v_call: TRBV27

cdr3_aa: ASTPSSGNTIY
v_call: TRBV5-1